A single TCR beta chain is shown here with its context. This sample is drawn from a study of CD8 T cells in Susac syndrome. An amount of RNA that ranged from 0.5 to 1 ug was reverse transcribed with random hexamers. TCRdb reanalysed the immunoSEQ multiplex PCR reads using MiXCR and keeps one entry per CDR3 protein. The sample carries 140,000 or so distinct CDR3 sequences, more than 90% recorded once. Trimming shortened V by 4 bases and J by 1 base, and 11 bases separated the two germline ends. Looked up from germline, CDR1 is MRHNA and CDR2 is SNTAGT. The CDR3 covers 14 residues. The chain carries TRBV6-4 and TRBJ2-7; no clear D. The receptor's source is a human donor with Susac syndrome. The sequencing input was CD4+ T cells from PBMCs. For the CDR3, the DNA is TGTGCCAGCAGTGCAGGATTAGGGTCCTACGAGCAGTACTTC. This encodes CASSAGLGSYEQYF.